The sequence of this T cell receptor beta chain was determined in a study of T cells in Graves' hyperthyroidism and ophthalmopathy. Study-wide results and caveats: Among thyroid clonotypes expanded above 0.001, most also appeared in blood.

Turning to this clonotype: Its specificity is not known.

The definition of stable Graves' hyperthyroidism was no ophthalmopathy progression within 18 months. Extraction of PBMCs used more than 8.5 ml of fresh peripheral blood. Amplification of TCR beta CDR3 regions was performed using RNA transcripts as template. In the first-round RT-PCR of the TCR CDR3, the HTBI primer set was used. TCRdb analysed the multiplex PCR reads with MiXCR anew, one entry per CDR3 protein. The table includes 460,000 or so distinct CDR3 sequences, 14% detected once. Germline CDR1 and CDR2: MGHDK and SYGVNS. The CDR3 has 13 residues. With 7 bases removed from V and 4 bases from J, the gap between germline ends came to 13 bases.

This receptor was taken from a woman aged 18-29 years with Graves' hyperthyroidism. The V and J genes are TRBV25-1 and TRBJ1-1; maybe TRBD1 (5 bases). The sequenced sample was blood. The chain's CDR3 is CASMQGRATEAFF. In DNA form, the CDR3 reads TGTGCCAGCATGCAGGGTAGAGCCACTGAAGCTTTCTTT.